This T cell receptor beta chain was documented in a study of Ad26.COV2.S vaccination and SARS-CoV-2 variants. On the study more broadly: Dosing was one shot or two shots 56 days apart.

Turning to this clone: Its antigen is as yet unknown.

The assay was immunoSEQ multiplex PCR, and TCRdb's table has in-frame clones only and misses some. The table has approximately 350,000 clones, more than 75% seen once. Germline assignment: CDR1 SGHTA and CDR2 FQGNSA. The V end was cut by 1 base, the J end by 5 bases, with 12 bases between. CDR3 length: 15 residues. Study-wide results and limits: Researchers reported similar non-spike TCR breadth in vaccine and placebo recipients. Quantification of TCR breadth and depth may have yielded underestimates of total T cell responses.

Stated treatment: about 20 received Ad26.COV2.S at low or high dose, single or two shots; about five received placebo; per-sample allocation not given. Day 63 following the first vaccine or placebo injection was when the samples were taken. The starting material was peripheral blood, obtained in a trial of Ad26.COV2.S vaccine versus placebo. This receptor was identified in a person between 18 and 65 years old who received the Ad26.COV2.S COVID-19 vaccine or a placebo. The V call is TRBV7-2, the J call TRBJ2-1, with TRBD2 as a possible D gene (6 bases). CDR3 protein: CASSLVAGRNNEQFF. The CDR3 nucleotides read TGTGCCAGCAGCTTAGTGGCGGGGCGTAACAATGAGCAGTTCTTC.